The T cell receptor (beta chain) described here comes from a study of CD8 T cells in Susac syndrome. Background on the study: Blood was drawn from Susac syndrome patients while they were therapy-naive, on corticosteroids, or on intravenous immunoglobulin alone.

This clonotype was detected only once. The authors reverse transcribed roughly 0.5 to 1 ug RNA with random hexamers. TCRdb re-derived calls from the immunoSEQ multiplex PCR reads in MiXCR, one entry per CDR3 protein. Here the sample spans about 76,000 distinct CDR3 sequences, 85% to 95% being singletons. This CDR3 contains 14 residues. Trimming pared 4 bases from V and 5 bases from J, leaving 16 bases between. The V gene's germline CDR1 is SGHRS and CDR2 YFSETQ. The sequencing sample was made of CD8+ T cells from PBMCs. The origin of this receptor is a human donor with Susac syndrome. V and J are TRBV5-1 and TRBJ2-7, with TRBD2 as a possible D gene (5 bases). CDR3: CASSGPPSIHEQYF. In nucleotides, the CDR3 is TGCGCCAGCAGCGGACCTCCTAGCATCCACGAGCAGTACTTC.